This TCR beta chain was sequenced during a study of blood T cell repertoires in COVID-19. Generated by immunoSEQ multiplex PCR, the TCRdb table keeps only in-frame clones and is missing some. The sample shows tens of thousands of clones, 80% to 90% of them seen only once. The V end lost 8 bases, the J end lost 4 bases, and 15 bases lay between the germline ends. Looked up from germline, CDR1 is MNHEY and CDR2 is SVGAGI. The CDR3 loop spans 13 amino acids. The rearrangement links TRBV6-5 to TRBJ2-7; no firm D call. The sample taken for sequencing was peripheral blood. The source of this sequence is a man older than 75 with acute or convalescent COVID-19. The CDR3 region is CASVVSSKYEQYF. CDR3 nucleotide sequence: TGTGCCAGCGTGGTGAGTAGTAAGTACGAGCAGTACTTC.